This paragraph reports one TCR beta chain. Its target is not known. The sample originates from a study of T cells in localized non-small cell lung cancer. Study outcomes and limitations: A raised T cell density in blood coincided with lengthier overall survival. Sequencing was limited to one tumor region, leaving the possibility of heterogeneity open. Out of the top 100 tumor clones, a median around 57 were seen in adjacent lung. Uninvolved adjacent lung had higher T cell clonality than tumor and all other tissues.

CDR3 length equals 14 residues. The repertoire was sequenced with immunoSEQ multiplex PCR; TCRdb's copy has only in-frame clones and lacks some. This table has some 130,000 clones, more than 70% appearing once. V usage is TRBV21-1 and J usage is TRBJ1-1. TRBV21-1 is flagged as a pseudogene. The receptor comes from a female donor older than 55 with stage I lung adenocarcinoma. The starting material was peripheral blood, obtained before any cancer treatment. The CDR3 region has the DNA TGTGCCAGCAGCAAAGAGGGAGATGGCACTGAAGCTTTCTTT. Residues: CASSKEGDGTEAFF.